The clone carrying this T cell receptor beta chain has a single count. This sample was included in a study of blood T cell repertoires in COVID-19. Study information: PBMCs, B-cell-depleted T cells, or T cells were the source of the cDNA or gDNA that made up the material.

The assay was immunoSEQ multiplex PCR, and TCRdb's table has in-frame clones only and misses some. Among around 24,000 clones listed, roughly 80% were seen once. V trimming: 2 bases; J trimming: 9 bases; junction bases outside the gene matches: 10. Germline V gene sequence: CDR1 WNHNN, CDR2 SYGVQD (reference sequence). This CDR3 contains 15 residues. This clonotype originated in a man aged 45-65 years with active or convalescent COVID-19. The sequenced sample consisted of peripheral blood. This chain links TRBV10-1 with TRBJ2-1, with TRBD2 identical over 7 bases. CDR3 sequence: CASSETGGMDGEQFF. The CDR3 DNA reads as TGCGCCAGCAGTGAGACGGGGGGAATGGACGGTGAGCAGTTCTTC.